This T cell receptor beta chain derives from a study of shared clonotypes between healthy human individuals (dated by TCRdb to about 2020). For context, the study as a whole: Three men and a couple of women, aged 18 to 49 years, made up the cohort. For each donor, CD4 naive and CD4 memory were each run on three plates, CD8 naive on two plates, and CD8 memory on one plate. To estimate repertoire size and how much clonotypes are shared between individuals, the study performed deep sequencing of blood TCR repertoires from roughly five healthy adults. To increase sequencing depth and limit assay-specific biases, different laboratories used diverse techniques to prepare libraries and sequence TCR repertoires. Each donor's leukapheresis produced roughly between about 0.85 and 10 billion PBMCs.

Healthy HIV-negative adults with no recently reported acute infections or vaccinations were included as donors. Every donor was a Caucasian adult living in Nashville, Tennessee, USA. CD4+ T cells were enriched through magnetic negative selection, after which naive cells were positively selected on CD45RA and the remaining negative fraction served as the memory subset. Blood was obtained by leukapheresis, after which PBMCs were separated by Ficoll-Histopaque density gradient centrifugation and cryopreserved in liquid nitrogen vapor phase. Purity and quantity of every magnetically sorted T cell population were checked by analytical flow cytometry. Each sorted fraction had its genomic DNA isolated and then quantified by UV absorbance on a Nanodrop 2000c. TCR CDR3 regions were amplified from genomic DNA by multiplex PCR using the deep immunoSEQ assay. Extracted genomic DNA from each cell subset was distributed evenly across all wells of several immunoSEQ 96-well plates, and each plate was treated as a replicate. For sorted subsets, about 220 ng of genomic DNA, equivalent to around 31,000 T cell genomes, went into each replicate PCR. Purified libraries were quantified with a Qubit 3.0 fluorometer, sized on a Bioanalyzer 2100, and re-quantified with the KAPA Library Quantification kit. Every immunoSEQ 96-well plate was sequenced on a separate single-read 150-cycle Illumina NextSeq 550 flow cell. The study's own analysis went as follows. Because only junctional sequences without quality scores were contained in the immunoSEQ output, filtering matching that applied to full-length reads could not be performed. Sequences were annotated with PyIR, a Python wrapper for IgBLAST v1.9, and V/J genes and CDR3 were assigned using IMGT germline references. Reads were filtered out if the reads had weak V/J assignments (E-value above 1e-6), no CDR3, stop codons, out-of-frame junctions, or ambiguous translated residues. V3J clonotypes were defined by identical inferred V gene, J gene, and CDR3 amino acid sequence. To compute the percentage overlap between repertoires, the number of shared unique clonotypes was divided by the size of the smaller repertoire. Repertoire richness was assessed with RTK rarefaction, the Chao1 estimator, and Recon v2.1 estimates of unobserved clonotypes. For all TCRbeta clonotypes obtained by the gDNA method from a handful of donors, generation probabilities were computed with OLGA. Not all clones reach the TCRdb copy of this immuneACCESS table, which keeps in-frame sequences only. Checked studies attribute under half of the gap to unresolved V genes and leave the rest unexplained. Clonal size and the V and J genes are those of that table, whereas D and trimming came from the DNA. This sample holds 2 million to 2.5 million clones; 90% to 96% were observed only once. In total, the top ten clones hold 0.1% to 0.15% of the sample.

What the authors observed across the whole study: Higher generation probabilities were observed for clonotypes shared by all four sorted-subset donors than for non-shared clonotypes. Sharing across a handful of donors was observed for around 5% of naive CD4, 3.5% of naive CD8, 2% to 2.5% of memory CD4, and over 0.3% of memory CD8 clonotypes. Sampling was restricted to blood, and TCR repertoires in tissues likely differ from the TCR repertoires found in blood. Pairwise subsampling led to the expectation that sequencing depth would affect the degree of clonotype sharing among donors. The genetic and exposure-history diversity represented was limited by the small number of donors. Rarefaction of sorted-subset datasets indicated incomplete sequencing despite the large sequencing depth. Naive subsets generally had larger estimated clonotype richness than memory subsets.

With regard to this clone: The clone's antigen remains unknown. Per-base qualities were not stored, and no clone one base away is much larger.

At the junction V is shortened by 4 bases and J by 8 bases, with 11 bases in between. The cysteine opens and the phenylalanine closes a CDR3 of 12 amino acids. This entry keeps only the CDR3 DNA: 36 bases, framed from base 1. CDR1 is given as GTSNPN and CDR2 as SVGIG, both from the germline V gene (reference sequence). The sequence is built from TRBV30 and TRBJ1-4; the D gene remains uncertain. The source material was naive CD4+ T cells sorted from blood. The cell subset or site label on this specimen signifies: CD45RA+ positively selected. The sequence was obtained from a man between 18 and 35 years old in good health. For the CDR3, the sequence is CAWNKGREKLFF. The sequenced DNA: TGTGCCTGGAACAAGGGAAGGGAAAAACTGTTTTTT.